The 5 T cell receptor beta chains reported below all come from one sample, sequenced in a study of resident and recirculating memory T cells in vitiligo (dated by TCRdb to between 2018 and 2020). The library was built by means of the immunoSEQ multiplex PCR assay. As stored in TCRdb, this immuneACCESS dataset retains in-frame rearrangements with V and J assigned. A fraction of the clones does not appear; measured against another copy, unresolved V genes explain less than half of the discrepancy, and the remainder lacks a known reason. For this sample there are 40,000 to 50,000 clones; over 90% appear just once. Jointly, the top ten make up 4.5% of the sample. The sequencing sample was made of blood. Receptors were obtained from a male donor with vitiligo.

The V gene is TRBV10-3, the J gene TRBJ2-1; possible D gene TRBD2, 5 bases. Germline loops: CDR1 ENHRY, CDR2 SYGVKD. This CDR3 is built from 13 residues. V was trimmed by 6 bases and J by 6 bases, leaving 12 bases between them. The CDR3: CAIRTDSANEQFF. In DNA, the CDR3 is TGTGCCATCAGGACGGACTCCGCCAATGAGCAGTTCTTC.

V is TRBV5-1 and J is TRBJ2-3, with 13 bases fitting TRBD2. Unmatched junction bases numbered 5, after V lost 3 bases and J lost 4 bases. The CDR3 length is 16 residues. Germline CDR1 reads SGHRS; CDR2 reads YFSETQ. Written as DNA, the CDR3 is TGCGCCAGCAGCTCCACCGGGACTAGCGGGGCAGATACGCAGTATTTT. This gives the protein CASSSTGTSGADTQYF. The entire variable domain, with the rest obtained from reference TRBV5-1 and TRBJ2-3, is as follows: KAGVTQTPRYLIKTRGQQVTLSCSPISGHRSVSWYQQTPGQGLQFLFEYFSETQRNKGNFPGRFSGRQFSNSRSEMNVSTLELGDSALYLCASSSTGTSGADTQYFGPGTRLTVL.

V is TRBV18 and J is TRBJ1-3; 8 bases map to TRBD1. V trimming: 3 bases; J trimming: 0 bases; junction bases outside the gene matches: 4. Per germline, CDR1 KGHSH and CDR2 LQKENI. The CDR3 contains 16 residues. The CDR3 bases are TGTGCCAGCTCACCTGCCGGGACAGGCTCTGGAAACACCATATATTTT. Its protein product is CASSPAGTGSGNTIYF.

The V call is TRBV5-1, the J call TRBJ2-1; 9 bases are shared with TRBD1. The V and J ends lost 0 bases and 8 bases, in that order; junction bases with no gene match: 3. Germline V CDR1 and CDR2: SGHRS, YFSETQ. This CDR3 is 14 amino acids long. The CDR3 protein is CASSLEQGADEQFF. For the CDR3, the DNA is TGCGCCAGCAGCTTGGAACAGGGGGCGGATGAGCAGTTCTTC.

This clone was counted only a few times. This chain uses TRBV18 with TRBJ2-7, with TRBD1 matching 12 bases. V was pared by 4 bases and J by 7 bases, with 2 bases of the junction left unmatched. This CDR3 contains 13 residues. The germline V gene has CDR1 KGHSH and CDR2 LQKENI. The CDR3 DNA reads TGTGCCAGCTCACGGGACAGGGGGCCAGAGCAGTACTTC. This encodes CASSRDRGPEQYF.